One and the same sample provided the 14 T cell receptor beta chains below, sequenced in a study of radiotherapy plus CTLA-4 blockade in lung cancer. Libraries were prepared by immunoSEQ multiplex PCR; TCRdb keeps only in-frame clonotypes and omits some of them. The table lists about 97,000 clones, roughly 74% of them singletons. Material: peripheral blood, obtained from a patient treated with radiotherapy plus ipilimumab. These receptors all come from a human donor with non-small cell lung cancer who had a partial response to radiotherapy plus ipilimumab. Some clones in this sample may be carry-over from other donors' samples.

This clone appeared once. J is TRBJ2-5 and V is TRBV5-4, with 10 bases that match TRBD1. Near its end, the DNA agrees better with TRBJ2-7, so the J call may be wrong. Germline V gene lookup returns CDR1 SGHNT and CDR2 YYREEE (reference sequence). This CDR3 is 15 amino acids long. The CDR3 DNA is TGTGCCAGCAGCCAGGGGACAGGGGTGCCCTACGAGCAGTACTTC. Encoded protein: CASSQGTGVPYEQYF.

The V call is TRBV28, the J call TRBJ1-4; D call uncertain. The CDR3 has 15 residues. Germline assignment: CDR1 MDHEN and CDR2 SYDVKM. Trimming removed 7 bases from V and 2 bases from J, with 14 bases in between. The CDR3 coding sequence is TGTGCCAGCAAGCCGCGACTTCCTACTAATGAAAAACTGTTTTTT. Translating gives CASKPRLPTNEKLFF.

The genes are TRBV7-8 and TRBJ2-4; 10 nucleotides match TRBD2. Trimming at V came to 1 base and at J to 5 bases, leaving 2 bases not matched to a gene. This CDR3 is 15 amino acids long. Germline V gene lookup returns CDR1 SGHVS and CDR2 FQNEAQ. CDR3 protein: CASSLGGTSENIQYF. In DNA form, the CDR3 reads TGTGCCAGCAGCTTAGGGGGGACTAGCGAAAACATTCAGTACTTC.

This clone turned up a few times. This chain joins TRBV18 and TRBJ1-3; D remains ambiguous. Looked up from germline, CDR1 is KGHSH and CDR2 is LQKENI. The CDR3 extends over 15 amino acids. With 2 bases removed from V and 3 bases from J, the gap between germline ends came to 11 bases. DNA for the CDR3: TGTGCCAGCTCACCAATGAGGGATGATGGAAACACCATATATTTT. This sequence encodes CASSPMRDDGNTIYF.

V is TRBV18 and J is TRBJ2-5; 7 bases map to TRBD2. This CDR3 is 14 amino acids long. Looked up from germline, CDR1 is KGHSH and CDR2 is LQKENI. Losses at the gene ends were 1 base for V and 5 bases for J; bases not matched to a gene: 4. The CDR3 loop reads CASSPRAGDETQYF. The CDR3, as DNA: TGTGCCAGCTCACCACGGGCGGGAGATGAGACCCAGTACTTC.

The chain recombines TRBV6-1 with TRBJ1-4; 9 positions match TRBD1. J gave up 0 bases and V 2 bases, and 4 bases lay outside the gene matches. The CDR3 is 17 residues long. CDR1 is MNHNS, CDR2 SASEGT, per germline. CDR3: CASSEPGQGATNEKLFF. DNA of the CDR3: TGTGCCAGCAGTGAACCGGGACAGGGAGCAACTAATGAAAAACTGTTTTTT.

The CDR3 region is CASSKTHGRDSIETQYF. As DNA, the CDR3 is TGTGCCAGCAGCAAAACCCACGGCCGGGACAGTATCGAGACCCAGTACTTC. The chain carries TRBV2 and TRBJ2-5; TRBD1 agrees at 7 bases. With V trimmed by 6 bases and J by 5 bases, 18 bases remained unmatched. Germline loops: CDR1 SNHLY, CDR2 FYNNEI. The CDR3 extends over 17 amino acids.

The chain is built from TRBV4-1 and TRBJ2-7; the match to TRBD1 covers 7 bases. In germline, CDR1 is MGHRA, CDR2 YSYEKL. CDR3 length: 15 residues. With 0 bases clipped from V and 2 bases from J, the junction kept 4 bases outside the gene matches. The DNA for the CDR3 is TGCGCCAGCAGCCAAGAGAGGGGGACAGCCTACGAGCAGTACTTC. Translation: CASSQERGTAYEQYF.

The chain recombines TRBV5-6 with TRBJ2-2; 8 bases line up with TRBD2. Germline V lookup: CDR1 SGHDT, CDR2 YYEEEE. Unmatched junction bases numbered 12, after V lost 4 bases and J lost 1 base. The CDR3 extends over 18 amino acids. The chain's CDR3 is CASSRPGVAGGNTGELFF. CDR3 DNA: TGTGCCAGCAGCCGTCCCGGTGTCGCGGGGGGGAACACCGGGGAGCTGTTTTTT. Full variable domain (outside the CDR3, taken from reference TRBV5-6 and TRBJ2-2): DAGVTQSPTHLIKTRGQQVTLRCSPKSGHDTVSWYQQALGQGPQFIFQYYEEEERQRGNFPDRFSGHQFPNYSSELNVNALLLGDSALYLCASSRPGVAGGNTGELFFGEGSRLTVL.

The chain is built from TRBV13 and TRBJ1-2; 7 bases fit TRBD1. Germline CDR1 and CDR2: PRHDT and FYEKMQ (reference sequence). This CDR3 contains 15 residues. J gave up 5 bases and V 8 bases, and 14 bases lay outside the gene matches. This CDR3 is CASSEAGGMRYGYTF. In DNA, the CDR3 is TGTGCCAGCTCAGAGGCAGGGGGTATGAGGTATGGCTACACCTTC.

The count of this clone is one. The genes are TRBV18 and TRBJ2-1, with TRBD1 as a possible D gene (5 bases). Deletions cut 4 bases from V and 9 bases from J, with 10 bases between. The CDR3 runs to 12 residues. The germline CDR1 and CDR2 sequences are KGHSH and LQKENI. CDR3 loop: CASSRTQGEQFF. The CDR3 DNA follows: TGTGCCAGCTCACGGACGCAGGGTGAGCAGTTCTTC.

The rearrangement uses TRBV25-1 and TRBJ1-2; the match to TRBD1 covers 9 bases. The CDR3 contains 17 residues. Germline V gene sequence: CDR1 MGHDK, CDR2 SYGVNS. V dropped 1 base and J dropped 3; count of bases not matched to a gene: 9. In nucleotides, the CDR3 is TGTGCCAGCAGTGAATTTGGGGACAGGGTCGGGGACTATGGCTACACCTTC. Its translation is CASSEFGDRVGDYGYTF.

The rearrangement links TRBV11-2 to TRBJ2-5, with 9 bases fitting TRBD2. CDR1 and CDR2 from the germline V gene are SGHAT and FQNNGV. CDR3 length: 16 amino acids. With 5 bases clipped from V and 8 bases from J, the junction kept 15 bases outside the gene matches. The CDR3 is CASSPTRGGTRGTQYF. CDR3 nucleotides: TGTGCCAGCAGCCCAACGCGGGGGGGAACAAGAGGCACCCAGTACTTC.

The chain uses TRBV9 and TRBJ2-1; 8 bases agree with TRBD2. There are 13 residues in the CDR3. Losses at the gene ends were 4 bases for V and 13 bases for J; bases not matched to a gene: 10. Germline CDR1 and CDR2: SGDLS and YYNGEE. The CDR3 reads CASSLSGSPSQFF. The CDR3 nucleotides are TGTGCCAGCAGCTTGAGCGGGAGCCCGTCTCAGTTCTTC.